These T cell receptor beta chains were read from a single sample in a study of blood T cell repertoires in COVID-19. The table came from immunoSEQ multiplex PCR; TCRdb's copy has only in-frame clones and leaves some out. There are approximately 150,000 clones in the sample; less than 90% occur only once, and around 9% lies in the top ten. The sample taken for sequencing was peripheral blood. These receptors came from a man aged 25 to 40 with COVID-19, enrolled during active disease. Both conserved end residues are part of each CDR3. D genes are given only for firm matches. The size field is filled for only some rows; it gives once, few, many or a size class.

D	length	J	V	size	CDR3	DNA
TRBD2	16	TRBJ2-3	TRBV5-4	once	CASSLEGLAGEDTQYF	TGTGCCAGCAGCTTAGAGGGACTAGCGGGAGAAGATACGCAGTATTTT
.	13	TRBJ1-1	TRBV30	few	CASHTTGNTEAFF	TGTGCCAGCCACACGACGGGGAACACTGAAGCTTTCTTT
TRBD1	16	TRBJ1-1	TRBV2	.	CASYGHRDRVGTEAFF	TGTGCCAGCTATGGACACCGGGACAGGGTCGGGACTGAAGCTTTCTTT
TRBD1	13	TRBJ2-7	TRBV27	.	CASRKAQGGEQYF	TGTGCCAGCAGAAAGGCACAGGGGGGCGAGCAGTACTTC
.	15	TRBJ1-1	TRBV18	.	CASSPPPGENTEAFF	TGTGCCAGCTCACCACCCCCAGGGGAGAACACTGAAGCTTTCTTT
TRBD1	16	TRBJ1-5	TRBV4-1	few	CASSITLQGVGEPQHF	TGCGCCAGCAGCATTACCCTTCAGGGGGTTGGCGAGCCCCAGCATTTT
TRBD2	11	TRBJ2-1	TRBV19	.	CASSAGTSKFF	TGTGCCAGTAGTGCCGGGACTAGCAAGTTCTTC
TRBD1	15	TRBJ1-1	TRBV27	.	CASSYTGAANTEAFF	TGTGCCAGCAGTTATACAGGGGCCGCGAACACTGAAGCTTTCTTT
TRBD1	13	TRBJ2-7	TRBV2	.	CASRGTGVYEQYF	TGTGCCAGCAGAGGGACAGGGGTCTACGAGCAGTACTTC
TRBD2	15	TRBJ2-1	TRBV7-8	.	CASSLTGTRYNEQFF	TGTGCCAGCAGCTTAACCGGGACTAGATACAATGAGCAGTTCTTC
.	18	TRBJ2-1	TRBV4-2	once	CASSPRGSRGVSYNEQFF	TGTGCCAGCAGCCCAAGGGGGAGCCGGGGAGTGTCCTACAATGAGCAGTTCTTC
TRBD2	15	TRBJ2-7	TRBV3-1/TRBV3-2	.	CASSLSREVVHEQYF	TGTGCCAGCAGCCTTTCGCGGGAGGTCGTCCACGAGCAGTACTTC
.	14	TRBJ2-7	TRBV3-1/TRBV3-2	.	CASSRGTREGEQYF	TGTGCCAGCAGCCGGGGGACTCGAGAGGGCGAGCAGTACTTC
TRBD1	14	TRBJ1-4	TRBV5-8	.	CASSLGQGDEKLFF	TGTGCCAGCAGCTTGGGACAGGGGGACGAAAAACTGTTTTTT
TRBD1	16	TRBJ2-3	TRBV6-6	.	CASSWRPGGETDTQYF	TGTGCCAGCAGCTGGCGTCCAGGGGGCGAGACAGATACGCAGTATTTT
.	14	TRBJ1-2	TRBV7-9	.	CASSLETDPYGYTF	TGTGCCAGCAGCTTAGAGACAGACCCATATGGCTACACCTTC
TRBD1	15	TRBJ2-1	TRBV6-6	few	CASSPDRGTYNEQFF	TGTGCCAGCAGTCCGGACAGGGGGACCTACAATGAGCAGTTCTTC
.	12	TRBJ1-5	TRBV5-4	.	CASSLGDQPQHF	TGTGCCAGCAGTCTAGGGGATCAGCCCCAGCATTTT
TRBD2	16	TRBJ2-6	TRBV10-2	.	CASQAGGVSGANVLTF	TGCGCCAGCCAAGCGGGAGGAGTTTCTGGGGCCAACGTCCTGACTTTC
.	14	TRBJ1-6	TRBV3-1/TRBV3-2	.	CASGGVSYNSPLHF	TGTGCCAGCGGGGGGGTTTCCTATAATTCACCCCTCCACTTT
.	16	TRBJ1-2	TRBV5-5	.	CASSLQGGDTNYGYTF	TGTGCCAGCAGTCTACAGGGAGGGGATACTAACTATGGCTACACCTTC
.	13	TRBJ1-2	TRBV19	many	CASSPGQSTGYTF	TGTGCCAGTAGTCCCGGACAGTCGACCGGCTACACCTTC
.	15	TRBJ2-5	TRBV24-1	.	CATSVGRTPGETQYF	TGTGCCACCAGTGTTGGCAGAACCCCGGGAGAGACCCAGTACTTC
TRBD1	14	TRBJ1-6	TRBV7-2	.	CASSFQGGNSPLHF	TGTGCCAGCAGCTTCCAGGGGGGTAATTCACCCCTCCACTTT
TRBD1	15	TRBJ1-1	TRBV10-2	.	CASTPSDRARAEAFF	TGCGCCAGCACCCCCTCGGACAGGGCGAGGGCTGAAGCTTTCTTT
TRBD2	16	TRBJ2-1	TRBV4-1	.	CASSLRTSANYNEQFF	TGCGCCAGCAGCCTCCGGACTAGCGCAAACTACAATGAGCAGTTCTTC
.	12	TRBJ2-7	TRBV4-2	.	CASSQESYEQYF	TGTGCCAGCAGCCAAGAATCTTACGAGCAGTACTTC
.	12	TRBJ1-5	TRBV28	.	CASSRGGQPQHF	TGTGCCAGCAGTCGGGGGGGACAGCCCCAGCATTTT
TRBD1	13	TRBJ1-6	TRBV29-1	.	CSVLEGQGVPLHF	TGCAGCGTCCTGGAGGGGCAGGGGGTTCCCCTCCACTTT
TRBD2	15	TRBJ2-1	TRBV12-5	.	CASGLGTSGYNEQFF	TGTGCTAGTGGTTTGGGGACTAGCGGTTACAATGAGCAGTTCTTC
.	15	TRBJ2-7	TRBV27	.	CASSTQPPPTYEQYF	TGTGCCAGCAGTACCCAACCTCCCCCTACCTACGAGCAGTACTTC
TRBD1	17	TRBJ1-5	TRBV4-2	many	CASSQDLGRQGDQPQHF	TGTGCCAGCAGCCAAGATCTTGGTAGACAGGGAGACCAGCCCCAGCATTTT
.	15	TRBJ2-1	TRBV5-6	.	CASSLGELSYNEQFF	TGTGCCAGCAGTTTGGGAGAACTCTCCTACAATGAGCAGTTCTTC
TRBD1	14	TRBJ1-2	TRBV5-1	.	CASSSGQAGGGYTF	TGCGCCAGCAGCTCTGGACAGGCCGGGGGTGGCTACACCTTC
.	14	TRBJ2-7	TRBV7-3	once	CASSPGGQGHEQYF	TGTGCCAGCAGCCCGGGGGGTCAGGGGCACGAGCAGTACTTC
.	14	TRBJ2-5	TRBV15	.	CATSSVIAVETQYF	TGTGCCACCAGCAGCGTGATAGCGGTGGAGACCCAGTACTTC
.	15	TRBJ2-1	TRBV28	.	CASSSPASPLDEQFF	TGTGCCAGCAGCTCCCCTGCTAGCCCCCTCGATGAGCAGTTCTTC
.	12	TRBJ1-6	TRBV28	.	CASSFEQSPLHF	TGTGCCAGCAGTTTTGAACAGTCACCCCTCCACTTT
TRBD2	14	TRBJ2-7	TRBV6-5	once	CASRGTSGIYEQYF	TGTGCCAGCAGAGGGACTAGCGGGATTTACGAGCAGTACTTC
.	12	TRBJ2-5	TRBV7-2	.	CASSYRQETQYF	TGTGCCAGCAGCTATCGCCAAGAGACCCAGTACTTC
TRBD1	15	TRBJ2-1	TRBV10-1	few	CASSERDSSYNEQFF	TGCGCCAGCAGTGAGCGGGACAGCTCCTACAATGAGCAGTTCTTC
TRBD2	16	TRBJ2-2	TRBV7-8	.	CASSSRLAGGSGELFF	TGTGCCAGCAGCTCCCGACTAGCGGGAGGGTCGGGGGAGCTGTTTTTT
.	13	TRBJ2-1	TRBV9	.	CASSVGGSNEQFF	TGTGCCAGCAGCGTAGGGGGCTCCAATGAGCAGTTCTTC
TRBD2	19	TRBJ2-2	TRBV9	.	CASSVRTSGSLAYTGELFF	TGTGCCAGCAGCGTACGGACTAGCGGGAGTCTTGCGTACACCGGGGAGCTGTTTTTT
TRBD1	16	TRBJ1-5	TRBV4-2	.	CASSQGDRGGRQPQHF	TGTGCCAGCAGCCAAGGGGACAGGGGGGGGAGGCAGCCCCAGCATTTT
TRBD1	15	TRBJ1-4	TRBV7-2	.	CASSFKTGKDQKLFF	TGTGCCAGCAGCTTCAAGACAGGGAAGGATCAAAAACTGTTTTTT
TRBD2	14	TRBJ2-5	TRBV5-4	.	CASSPASGPETQYF	TGTGCCAGCAGCCCGGCTAGCGGTCCGGAGACCCAGTACTTC
.	12	TRBJ2-3	TRBV5-4	.	CASSSNTDTQYF	TGTGCCAGCAGCTCCAACACAGATACGCAGTATTTT
TRBD2	14	TRBJ2-5	TRBV5-1	.	CASSWGTSGETQYF	TGCGCCAGCAGCTGGGGGACTAGCGGAGAGACCCAGTACTTC
TRBD1	15	TRBJ2-7	TRBV28	.	CASSSLGTADYEQYF	TGTGCCAGCAGTTCCCTGGGGACAGCCGACTACGAGCAGTACTTC
.	14	TRBJ2-5	TRBV19	.	CASSIRRGAETQYF	TGTGCCAGTAGTATCAGGCGCGGGGCAGAGACCCAGTACTTC
TRBD2	14	TRBJ2-7	TRBV5-1	.	CASSLTSSGYEQYF	TGCGCCAGCAGCCTCACCTCTAGCGGCTACGAGCAGTACTTC